The present entry profiles one T cell receptor beta chain with its context. What it binds is unknown. There were between 1 and 8 samples from each patient, taken pretreatment and on-treatment. The data originate from a study of PD-L1 blockade in urothelial cancer. Overall study context: About 85% of the roughly 29 patients were men whose urothelial cancer was bladder-origin. Blood was evaluated 3 weeks (second dose) and 6 weeks after therapy began.

TCRdb's copy holds only in-frame clones and misses some; the assay was immunoSEQ multiplex PCR. The sample holds about 88,000 clones, approximately 91% seen once. Study-level findings and limits: A pretreatment blood TCR clonality that fell below the median predicted better progression-free and overall survival.

Sequenced here: PBMCs, sampled around atezolizumab (anti-PD-L1) treatment. This receptor was taken from a man in his 60s with urothelial cancer.

Here the CDR3 reads CASSLADRVSHEQYF. CDR3 coding DNA: TGCGCCAGCAGCTTGGCGGACAGGGTATCCCACGAGCAGTACTTC. This chain joins TRBV5-1 and TRBJ2-7, with TRBD1 matching over 8 bases. CDR3 length: 15 residues. CDR1 and CDR2 from the germline V gene are SGHRS and YFSETQ. V gave up 0 bases and J gave up 5 bases; unmatched junction bases: 7.